These T cell receptor beta chains were read from a single sample in a study of T cell responses to AZD1222 COVID-19 vaccine. Method: immunoSEQ multiplex PCR; TCRdb's copy keeps in-frame clones and lacks some. The repertoire holds approximately 97,000 clones, with around 93% as singletons. Sample: peripheral blood, taken on day 0 of AZD1222 vaccination. The receptors here all came from an adult in good health. Each CDR3 is given with its conserved first and last residue. D genes are given only for firm matches. The listing skips clone size in some rows; elsewhere it reads once, few, many or a size class.

CDR3 DNA	CDR3 protein	CDR3 length	D gene	V gene	J gene	clone size
TGTGCCAGCAGCTTAGGACGGGGGAGTACGCAGTATTTT	CASSLGRGSTQYF	13	.	TRBV11-3	TRBJ2-3	.
TGTGCCACCAGTGTCAAAGGACAGGGGGGACGTGAGACCCAGTACTTC	CATSVKGQGGRETQYF	16	TRBD1	TRBV24-1	TRBJ2-5	.
TGTGCCAGCAGTCCCAACAGGGGACTGAAGAACTATGGCTACACCTTC	CASSPNRGLKNYGYTF	16	TRBD1	TRBV27	TRBJ1-2	.
TGTGCCAGCTCACCAAACTCACGGGATTTGCAGCATTTT	CASSPNSRDLQHF	13	.	TRBV18	TRBJ1-5	.
TGCGCCAGCAGCTTGGGAGGGGGTCCAGCCTACGAGCAGTACTTC	CASSLGGGPAYEQYF	15	.	TRBV5-1	TRBJ2-7	.
TGTGCCAGCAGCCCGACTAGCTACGAGCAGTACTTC	CASSPTSYEQYF	12	.	TRBV6-5	TRBJ2-7	.
TGTGCCAGCAGCTTGTTTGGGGCAGTGGGTGGCTACACCTTC	CASSLFGAVGGYTF	14	.	TRBV5-6	TRBJ1-2	.
TGCGCCAGCAGCCAATTTAGTCCGGGACAGGGTAACTCCTACAATGAGCAGTTCTTC	CASSQFSPGQGNSYNEQFF	19	TRBD1	TRBV4-3	TRBJ2-1	.
TGTGCCAGCAGCCAATCTGGACACTACAATGAGCAGTTCTTC	CASSQSGHYNEQFF	14	.	TRBV14	TRBJ2-1	.
TGCGCCAGCAGCGTGGGACAGCGATTTAACTATGGCTACACCTTC	CASSVGQRFNYGYTF	15	TRBD1	TRBV5-1	TRBJ1-2	once
TGTGCCAGCAGCCTACTAGCGGCTTCCTACAATGAGCAGTTCTTC	CASSLLAASYNEQFF	15	TRBD2	TRBV7-3	TRBJ2-1	.
TGTGCCAGCTCACCGGGCAGGGACAGGGCGAATTTT	CASSPGRDRANF	12	TRBD1	TRBV18	TRBJ2-3	.
TGTGCCAGCAGCTTAGGGAGGGTTTGGTCTGGAAACACCATATATTTT	CASSLGRVWSGNTIYF	16	.	TRBV13	TRBJ1-3	.
TGTGCCAGCAGCGCTTCGCTGGGGCTTACCGGCTACACCTTC	CASSASLGLTGYTF	14	.	TRBV9	TRBJ1-2	.
.	CASSSSSGYEQYF	13	.	TRBV28	TRBJ2-7	.
TGTGCCATCAGTGTTGGGCAGGAGAACACTGAAGCTTTCTTT	CAISVGQENTEAFF	14	.	TRBV10-3	TRBJ1-1	.
TGTGCCAGCAGTTACCCCGGCGACAAAGCTTTCTTT	CASSYPGDKAFF	12	.	TRBV6-2/TRBV6-3	TRBJ1-1	.
TGTGCCATGACACGGTCGTGGTCTAGCACAGATACGCAGTATTTT	CAMTRSWSSTDTQYF	15	.	TRBV6-5	TRBJ2-3	.
TGCGCCAGCAGCTTGGTCCCCACAGATACGCAGTATTTT	CASSLVPTDTQYF	13	.	TRBV5-1	TRBJ2-3	.
TGTGCCAGCAGCCTAGCGGGGGGCACAGATACGCAGTATTTT	CASSLAGGTDTQYF	14	TRBD2	TRBV6-2/TRBV6-3	TRBJ2-3	.
TGCGCCAGCAGTGAGGGAACAGGTCCCGGGAGGACTGAAGCTTTCTTT	CASSEGTGPGRTEAFF	16	.	TRBV10-1	TRBJ1-1	.
TGTGCCAGCAGTGAATCGGCGCGAAACTATGGCTACACCTTC	CASSESARNYGYTF	14	.	TRBV2	TRBJ1-2	.
TGCGCCAGCAGCCAAGTCGGGTTTTACTCAGGAAACACCATATATTTT	CASSQVGFYSGNTIYF	16	.	TRBV4-1	TRBJ1-3	.
TGTGCCAGCAGCTCAGTACAGCCCCAGCATTTT	CASSSVQPQHF	11	.	TRBV5-8	TRBJ1-5	.
TGTGCCAGCAGTTTCCCCCGGGACAGGGGATACAATGAGCAGTTCTTC	CASSFPRDRGYNEQFF	16	TRBD1	TRBV7-9	TRBJ2-1	.
TGTGCCAGCGCCGGGCAGGGCGGAATATACAATGAGCAGTTCTTC	CASAGQGGIYNEQFF	15	.	TRBV2	TRBJ2-1	.
TGTGCCAGCAGCGCCGGGACAGAAGAGACCCAGTACTTC	CASSAGTEETQYF	13	TRBD1	TRBV9	TRBJ2-5	.
TGTGCCATCGGCCCCTCTAGGGACAAGCAGTACTTC	CAIGPSRDKQYF	12	.	TRBV10-3	TRBJ2-7	.
TGCGCCAGCCAGCGACGGCAGAACACTGAAGCTTTCTTT	CASQRRQNTEAFF	13	.	TRBV5-1	TRBJ1-1	.